These T cell receptor beta chains were read from a single sample in a study of T-cell memory formation after mild COVID-19. TCRdb reprocessed the 5' RACE reads with MiXCR, giving one entry per CDR3 protein. This table has roughly 280,000 distinct CDR3 sequences, roughly 16% appearing once. Sequencing was done on a sample of PBMCs or a T cell subset sorted from them (not recorded which). Every receptor here comes from a man between 18 and 29 years old who had mild COVID-19 (a few samples of this study predate the infection). Cell type and time point are not known. Both conserved end residues are trimmed from each CDR3.

V gene	J gene	CDR3 protein
TRBV7-2	TRBJ1-2	ASSYQGSGGYT
TRBV6-5	TRBJ1-3	ASSRDRGNTIY
TRBV5-1	TRBJ2-7	ASSLDRVDEQY
TRBV12-3/TRBV12-4	TRBJ1-2	ASRRDTSNYGYT
TRBV13	TRBJ2-7	ASSAPGDYEQY
TRBV28	TRBJ2-4	ASNPAGVLAKNIQY
TRBV5-6	TRBJ2-6	ASSLRRAGANVLT
TRBV29-1	TRBJ2-2	SSSRGTGELF
TRBV29-1	TRBJ1-1	SVASTLGEAF
TRBV3-1	TRBJ1-1	ASSQEVSADMNTEAF
TRBV6-5	TRBJ2-6	ASSYRNGAGANVLT
TRBV5-1	TRBJ1-4	ASSLGADSNEKLF
TRBV7-8	TRBJ1-6	ASSRVRDSNSPLH
TRBV6-2/TRBV6-3	TRBJ2-3	ASSYTQGGADTQY
TRBV11-2	TRBJ2-5	ASSLNGAQETQY
TRBV4-3	TRBJ1-2	ASSRHRNYGYT
TRBV7-2	TRBJ2-1	ASRPSSGGSLHEQF
TRBV5-1	TRBJ2-7	ASRSGLSYEQY
TRBV5-1	TRBJ2-1	ASSSGGLVKF
TRBV12-3/TRBV12-4	TRBJ2-2	ARSLEGGAGELF
TRBV12-3/TRBV12-4	TRBJ2-2	ASTVTEDHTGELF
TRBV6-2/TRBV6-3	TRBJ2-2	ASSYSGVWGTGELF
TRBV10-3	TRBJ2-3	AISEYSGLAVTDTQY
TRBV6-5	TRBJ2-5	ASSPYRQGKETQY
TRBV20-1	TRBJ1-6	SARTGNVLNSGSPLH
TRBV7-9	TRBJ2-3	ASSRPISTDTQY
TRBV20-1	TRBJ1-1	SARVRQGWTEAF
TRBV29-1	TRBJ2-1	SAVGYNEQF
TRBV29-1	TRBJ2-7	SVLGTLEQY
TRBV9	TRBJ1-1	ASSPRRGGTEAF
TRBV5-4	TRBJ2-5	ASSSTRGNQETQY
TRBV7-2	TRBJ2-7	ASSLRDGGAYEQY
TRBV7-9	TRBJ1-4	ASSQRAQDEKLF
TRBV2	TRBJ2-1	ASSEGQGYDEQF
TRBV5-1	TRBJ1-1	ASSFGRGSTEAF
TRBV4-2	TRBJ1-1	ASSQNWGTEAF
TRBV5-1	TRBJ1-1	ASSRQMNTEAF
TRBV20-1	TRBJ1-1	SARGGHGTEAF
TRBV12-3/TRBV12-4	TRBJ2-7	ASSFGGLAGDEQY
TRBV6-2/TRBV6-3	TRBJ2-1	ASTQRTPGAGQF
TRBV6-5	TRBJ1-1	ASSYKAGNTEAF
TRBV7-9	TRBJ1-1	ASSLDWRQGGNTEAF
TRBV6-6	TRBJ1-2	ASSYDTGTYGYT